Detailed here is one T cell receptor (beta chain). The antigen remains unidentified. Use of 60 Vbeta and 13 Jbeta primers characterized the PCR. Repertoires were generated with immunoSEQ multiplex PCR, while TCRdb's copy carries only in-frame clones and drops some. This sample lists 100,000 to 150,000 clones; its ten largest clones have approximately 2%. CDR3 size: 15 residues. V trimming: 2 bases; J trimming: 1 base; junction bases outside the gene matches: 4. Germline values: CDR1 MNHEY, CDR2 SVGAGI. This record comes from a study of cytomegalovirus exposure and HLA in healthy donors. Study conclusions and caveats: Immune exposure information available was restricted to CMV serostatus.

This clonotype was sampled from a man in his forties in good health and CMV-seronegative. The rearrangement links TRBV6-5 to TRBJ2-7, with TRBD1 matching 8 bases. Sequencing was carried out using PBMCs. The CDR3 region has the DNA TGTGCCAGCAGTTACGACCGGACAGGGTCCTACGAGCAGTACTTC. Protein product: CASSYDRTGSYEQYF.